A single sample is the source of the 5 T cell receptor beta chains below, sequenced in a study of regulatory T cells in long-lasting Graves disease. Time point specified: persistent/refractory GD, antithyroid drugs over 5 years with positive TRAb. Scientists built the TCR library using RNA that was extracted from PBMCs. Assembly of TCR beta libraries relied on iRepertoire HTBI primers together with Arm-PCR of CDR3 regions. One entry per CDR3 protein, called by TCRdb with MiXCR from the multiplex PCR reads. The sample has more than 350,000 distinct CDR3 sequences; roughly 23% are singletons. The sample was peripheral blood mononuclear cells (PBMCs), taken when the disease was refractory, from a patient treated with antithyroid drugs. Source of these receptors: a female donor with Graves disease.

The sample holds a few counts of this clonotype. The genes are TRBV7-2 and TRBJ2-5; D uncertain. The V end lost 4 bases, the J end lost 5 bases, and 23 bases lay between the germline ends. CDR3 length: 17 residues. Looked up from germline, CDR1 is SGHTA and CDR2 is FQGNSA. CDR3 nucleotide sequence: TGTGCCAGCAGCTCCGCCCAGACCCCGGGCCCTGGGGAGACCCAGTACTTC. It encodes CASSSAQTPGPGETQYF. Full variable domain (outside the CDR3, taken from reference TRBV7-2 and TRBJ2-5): GAGVSQSPSNKVTEKGKDVELRCDPISGHTALYWYRQSLGQGLEFLIYFQGNSAPDKSGLPSDRFSAERTGGSVSTLTIQRTQQEDSAVYLCASSSAQTPGPGETQYFGPGTRLLVL.

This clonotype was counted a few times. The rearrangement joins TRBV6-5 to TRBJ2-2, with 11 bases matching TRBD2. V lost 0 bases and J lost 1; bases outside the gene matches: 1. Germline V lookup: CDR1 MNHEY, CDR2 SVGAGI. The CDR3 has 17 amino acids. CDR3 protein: CASSYSLAGGNTGELFF. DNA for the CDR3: TGTGCCAGCAGTTACTCGCTAGCGGGGGGGAACACCGGGGAGCTGTTTTTT.

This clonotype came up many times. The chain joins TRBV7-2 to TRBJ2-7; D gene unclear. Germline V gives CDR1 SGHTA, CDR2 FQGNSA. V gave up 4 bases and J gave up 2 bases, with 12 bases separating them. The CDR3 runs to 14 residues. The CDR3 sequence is CASSYALPTYEQYF. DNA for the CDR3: TGTGCCAGCAGCTATGCCCTACCTACCTACGAGCAGTACTTC. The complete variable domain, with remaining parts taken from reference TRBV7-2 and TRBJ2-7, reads GAGVSQSPSNKVTEKGKDVELRCDPISGHTALYWYRQSLGQGLEFLIYFQGNSAPDKSGLPSDRFSAERTGGSVSTLTIQRTQQEDSAVYLCASSYALPTYEQYFGPGTRLTVT.

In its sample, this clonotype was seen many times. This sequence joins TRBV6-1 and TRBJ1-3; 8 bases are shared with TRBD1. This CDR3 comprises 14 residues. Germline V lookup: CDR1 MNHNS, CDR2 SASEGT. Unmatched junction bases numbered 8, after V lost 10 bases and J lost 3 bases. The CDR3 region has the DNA TGTGCCACCATGGACAGGGTGGTTGGAAACACCATATATTTT. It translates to CATMDRVVGNTIYF.

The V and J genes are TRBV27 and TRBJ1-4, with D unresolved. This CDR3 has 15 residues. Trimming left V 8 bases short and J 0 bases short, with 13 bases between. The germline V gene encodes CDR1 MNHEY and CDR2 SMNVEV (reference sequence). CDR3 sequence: CASRRGYATNEKLFF. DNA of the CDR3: TGTGCCAGCCGTCGGGGTTATGCAACTAATGAAAAACTGTTTTTT.